This T cell receptor (beta chain) was identified in a study of post-analysis software for immune sequencing data (dated by TCRdb to between 2014 and 2017). Broadly, across the study: The recorded disease courses included relapsing-remitting, secondary progressive and progressive-relapsing multiple sclerosis, and some patients had no subtype annotation. Patient repertoires were compared against 10 to 12 previously published healthy control repertoires from donors aged roughly 6 to 25 years. A subset of samples was prepared in parallel using single-end sample barcoding, then pooled and co-amplified after Illumina adapter ligation. General findings and caveats noted by the study authors: Compared with controls, multiple sclerosis patients had significantly lower normalized Chao1 diversity, a finding suggesting substantial peripheral T-cell clonal expansion. When samples were clustered directly using the F measure, samples prepared in the same batch co-clustered strongly, which prompted a batch-effect correction. The multiple sclerosis patient group was slightly younger than the control group. Significantly higher frequencies in patients than in controls were found for roughly 5 TRBV segments, including TRBV5-6, TRBV5-1 and TRBV20-1.

A note on this clonotype: It has no known antigen specificity. Per-nucleotide qualities are absent, and no much larger clonotype sits a single base away.

The library was produced with PCR. Sequencing instrument: Illumina HiSeq 2500. Unique molecular identifiers were incorporated into TCR beta cDNA libraries to reduce PCR and sequencing biases. Roughly 0.5 million cDNA molecules were obtained per 1 to 10 million input T cells, so each molecule approximated one T cell. Patient libraries were prepared and sequenced with the same protocol used for the earlier healthy control dataset. Within a given batch, samples were prepared together, multiplexed and sequenced on the same HiSeq lane. Under the source paper's analysis protocol: MIGEC was used to process the raw barcoded reads, and molecular identifier groups with only a single read were discarded before consensus assembly and CDR3 extraction. Clonotype tables were post-analysed with VDJtools, normalizing diversity by down-sampling all datasets to the smallest sample size. Repertoire overlap clustering matched CDR3 amino acid but not nucleotide sequences to correct batch-related cross-sample contamination. TCRdb cleaned the public reads at Q25 with fastp, built clones with MiXCR and kept in-frame beta chains. Rows are combined by CDR3 protein, so each entry shows the most common genes and DNA. TCRdb, not the authors, supplied the V and J calls. This sample holds hundreds of thousands of distinct CDR3 sequences; about 53% were observed only once. The ten biggest clones cover over 4% of the sample.

For CDR1 and CDR2, the germline V gene lists SGHTA and FQGNSA. Inclusive of the bounding cysteine and phenylalanine, the CDR3 is 15 residues long. Only the CDR3 DNA stays, 45 bases, in frame from base 1. To demonstrate the VDJtools post-analysis software, TCR beta repertoires were profiled from the peripheral blood of about 14 young patients with multiple sclerosis. The multiple sclerosis patients were children and adolescents between roughly 6 and 16 years of age. Sequenced input: blood. The sequence joins TRBV7-2 to TRBJ2-4; the D assignment is uncertain and may be TRBD1 or TRBD2, with 5 bases supporting each. Near its end, the DNA agrees better with TRBJ2-7, so the J call may be wrong. This clonotype originated in a girl aged 5-17 years with multiple sclerosis. The CDR3 reads CASSRTGTQSYEQYF. The sequence in DNA is TGTGCCAGCAGCCGGACCGGGACCCAGTCCTACGAGCAGTACTTC.